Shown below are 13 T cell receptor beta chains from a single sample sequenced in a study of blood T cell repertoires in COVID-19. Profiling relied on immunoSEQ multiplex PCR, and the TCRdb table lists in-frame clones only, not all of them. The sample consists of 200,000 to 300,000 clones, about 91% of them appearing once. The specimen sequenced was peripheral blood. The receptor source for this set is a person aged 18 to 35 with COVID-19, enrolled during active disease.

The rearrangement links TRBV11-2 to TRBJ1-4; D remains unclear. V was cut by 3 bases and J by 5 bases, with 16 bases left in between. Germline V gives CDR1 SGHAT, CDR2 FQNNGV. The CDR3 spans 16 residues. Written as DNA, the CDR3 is TGTGCCAGCAGCTTGGCTTTGGGCGTTGTCAATGAAAAACTGTTTTTT. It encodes CASSLALGVVNEKLFF.

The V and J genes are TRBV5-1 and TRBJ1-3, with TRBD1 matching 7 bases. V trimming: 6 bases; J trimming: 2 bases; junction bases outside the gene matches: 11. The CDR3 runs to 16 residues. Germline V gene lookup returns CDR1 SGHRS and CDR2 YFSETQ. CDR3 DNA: TGCGCCAGCATAGACATAGACAGGGTAACTGGAAACACCATATATTTT. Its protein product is CASIDIDRVTGNTIYF.

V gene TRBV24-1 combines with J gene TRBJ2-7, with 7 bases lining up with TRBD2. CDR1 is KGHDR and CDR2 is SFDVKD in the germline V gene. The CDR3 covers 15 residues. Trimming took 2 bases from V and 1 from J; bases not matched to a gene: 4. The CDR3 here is CATSDSWGGSYEQYF. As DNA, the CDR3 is TGTGCCACCAGTGATTCTTGGGGGGGGTCCTACGAGCAGTACTTC.

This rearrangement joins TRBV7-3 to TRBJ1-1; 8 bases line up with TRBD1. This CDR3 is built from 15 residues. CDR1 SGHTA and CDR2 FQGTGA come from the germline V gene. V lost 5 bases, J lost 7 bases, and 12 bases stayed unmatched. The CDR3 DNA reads TGTGCCAGCAGCCCTAGGGACAGGATGGACAGTGAAGCTTTCTTT. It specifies CASSPRDRMDSEAFF.

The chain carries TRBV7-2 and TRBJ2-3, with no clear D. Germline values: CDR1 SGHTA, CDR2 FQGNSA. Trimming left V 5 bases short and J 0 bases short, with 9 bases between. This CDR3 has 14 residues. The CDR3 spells CASSPLGSTDTQYF. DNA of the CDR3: TGTGCCAGCAGCCCTCTAGGTAGCACAGATACGCAGTATTTT.

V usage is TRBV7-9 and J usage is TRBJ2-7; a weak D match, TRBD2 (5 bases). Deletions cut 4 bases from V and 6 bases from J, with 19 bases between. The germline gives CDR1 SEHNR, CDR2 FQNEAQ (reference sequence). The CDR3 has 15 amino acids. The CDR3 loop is CASSSRVSPLGEQYF. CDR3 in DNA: TGTGCCAGCAGCTCGCGGGTCAGCCCCCTGGGCGAGCAGTACTTC.

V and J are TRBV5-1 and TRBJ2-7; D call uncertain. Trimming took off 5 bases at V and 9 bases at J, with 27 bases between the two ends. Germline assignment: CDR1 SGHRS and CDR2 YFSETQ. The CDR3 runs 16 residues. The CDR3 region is CASRLVGTERSFGQYF. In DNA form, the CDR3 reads TGCGCCAGCAGGCTTGTTGGTACTGAACGGTCTTTTGGGCAGTACTTC.

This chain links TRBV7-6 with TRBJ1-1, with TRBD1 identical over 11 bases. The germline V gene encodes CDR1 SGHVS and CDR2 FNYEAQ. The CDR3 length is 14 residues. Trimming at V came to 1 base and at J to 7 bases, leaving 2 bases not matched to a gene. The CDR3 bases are TGTGCCAGCAGCTTAGTGGGACAGGGGGATGAAGCTTTCTTT. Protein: CASSLVGQGDEAFF.

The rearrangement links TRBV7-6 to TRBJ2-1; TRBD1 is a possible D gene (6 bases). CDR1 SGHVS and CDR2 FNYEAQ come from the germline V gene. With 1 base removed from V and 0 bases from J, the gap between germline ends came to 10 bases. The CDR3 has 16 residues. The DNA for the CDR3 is TGTGCCAGCAGCTTAGTTCCACAGGGCTCCTACAATGAGCAGTTCTTC. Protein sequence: CASSLVPQGSYNEQFF.

CDR3 region: CASSFQGSNQPQHF. In nucleotides, the CDR3 is TGTGCCAGCAGCTTCCAGGGGAGCAATCAGCCCCAGCATTTT. The chain couples TRBV5-6 to TRBJ1-5; possible D gene TRBD1, 6 bases. Trimming shortened V by 2 bases and J by 1 base, and 7 bases separated the two germline ends. The germline CDR1 and CDR2 sequences are SGHDT and YYEEEE. The CDR3 loop spans 14 amino acids.

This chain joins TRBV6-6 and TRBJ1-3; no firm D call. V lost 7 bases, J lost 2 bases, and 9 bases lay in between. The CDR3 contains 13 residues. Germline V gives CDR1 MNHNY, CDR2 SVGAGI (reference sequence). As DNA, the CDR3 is TGTGCCAGCAAGGGAGAGACTGGAAACACCATATATTTT. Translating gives CASKGETGNTIYF.

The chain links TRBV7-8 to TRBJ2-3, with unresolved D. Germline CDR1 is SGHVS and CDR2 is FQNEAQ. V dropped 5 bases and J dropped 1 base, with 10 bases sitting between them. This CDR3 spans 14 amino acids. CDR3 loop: CASSRLSGTDTQYF. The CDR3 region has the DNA TGTGCCAGCAGCCGCCTCAGTGGCACAGATACGCAGTATTTT.

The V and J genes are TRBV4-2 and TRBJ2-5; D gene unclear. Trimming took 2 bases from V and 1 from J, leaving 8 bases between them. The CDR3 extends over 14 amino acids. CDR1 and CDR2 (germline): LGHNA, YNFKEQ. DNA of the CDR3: TGTGCCAGCAGCCAACGACTTCCCCAAGAGACCCAGTACTTC. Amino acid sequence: CASSQRLPQETQYF.